The clone carrying this T cell receptor beta chain has just a few counts. The antigen is not known. Library preparation (for TCRbeta) was performed with unique molecular identifiers. From the PCR reads, TCRdb called clonotypes with MiXCR, one entry per CDR3 protein. The profile shows approximately 230,000 distinct CDR3 sequences, 20% to 30% of them singletons. The data were taken from a study of T-cell reconstitution after alpha-beta-depleted transplantation in children. Findings of the study overall: From newly produced T cells came most of the T-cell counts and diversity one year after transplant. Several hundred expanded graft clones reportedly were the source of alpha-beta T cells about two months after transplant. The high TCRbeta diversity at day 60 in some patients came from surviving recipient T cells and thymic progenitors.

This CDR3 spans 13 amino acids. V lost 5 bases, J lost 7 bases, and 15 bases lay in between. The clonotype comes from a female patient aged 2 to 10 who had a stem cell transplant for congenital amegakaryocytic thrombocytopenia, so the T cells may come from the graft donor. Sequences were derived from PBMCs, mostly from graft donor cells, sampled 360 days after TCRalphabeta/CD19-depleted stem cell transplant. The V and J genes are TRBV12-3 or TRBV12-4 and TRBJ2-7; possibly TRBD1 for D (5 bases). The CDR3 protein is CASSRLPGLEQYF. Written as DNA, the CDR3 is TGTGCCAGCAGTCGACTTCCAGGGTTAGAGCAGTACTTC.